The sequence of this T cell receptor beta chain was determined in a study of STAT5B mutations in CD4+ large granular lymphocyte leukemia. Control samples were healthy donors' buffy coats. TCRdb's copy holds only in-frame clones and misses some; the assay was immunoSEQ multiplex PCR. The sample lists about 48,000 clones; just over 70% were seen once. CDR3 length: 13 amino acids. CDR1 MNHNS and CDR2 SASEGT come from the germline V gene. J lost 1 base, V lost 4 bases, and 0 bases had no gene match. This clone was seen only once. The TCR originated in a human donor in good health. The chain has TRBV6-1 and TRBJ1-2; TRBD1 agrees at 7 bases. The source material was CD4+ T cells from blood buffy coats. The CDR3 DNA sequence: TGTGCCAGCAGTGGGGACAGTAACTATGGCTACACCTTC. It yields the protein CASSGDSNYGYTF.